A selection of T cell receptor beta chains follows, all from one sample in a study of T cell repertoires in cytomegalovirus infection. MiXCR, applied by TCRdb to the reads, yields one record per CDR3 protein. The repertoire consists of around 740,000 distinct CDR3 sequences, with 35% occurring once and the leading ten covering around 2.6%. Sequencing was performed on PBMCs. The origin of the receptors is a human donor in good health (CMV status not recorded). Some clones in this sample may be carry-over from other donors' samples. Both conserved end residues are part of each CDR3. The order of the fields is V gene, CDR3 protein.

TRBV6-1	CASRQTRQLAKNIQYF
TRBV28	CASRGFEQYF
TRBV7-9	CASSLGSSGYTF
TRBV7-9	CASSLADRARYEQYF
TRBV2	CASRPGLAGASFF
TRBV28	CASSSREQYF
TRBV19	CASSISASAYNEQFF
TRBV7-9	CASSLSTGVQETQYF
TRBV28	CASRENVGAKNIQYF
TRBV7-2	CASSLTSGRDEQYF
TRBV5-1	CASRGPVSVTGELFF
TRBV6-6	CASRTTSYEQYF
TRBV28	CASSQLAVQPQSSYNSPLHF
TRBV29-1	CSVEHYGVSGELFF
TRBV12-3/TRBV12-4	CASSISTSGGGNEQFF
TRBV28	CASRENTEAFF
TRBV5-6	CASSPTGSGADTQYF
TRBV7-9	CASSHSAYSNYGYTF
TRBV20-1	CSARGAGESGRVHNEQFF
TRBV20-1	CSARAQQGLNQPQHF
TRBV6-2/TRBV6-3	CASSPGDYDYTF
TRBV7-8	CASSLGGGGYNEQFF
TRBV12-3/TRBV12-4	CASSPGNSNQPQHF
TRBV7-9	CASSLGGARAEKLFF
TRBV5-1	CASSLTQISKDRGRAEAFF
TRBV6-8	CASSTAPGRGNEKLFF
TRBV6-6	CASSWGSGANGLTF
TRBV7-2	CASSLALATPRPLSTDTQYF
TRBV7-2	CASSLSGRDTEAFF